Listed below are T cell receptor beta chains from one sample, sequenced in a study of shared clonotypes between healthy human individuals. The data were produced by immunoSEQ multiplex PCR, yet TCRdb's version contains in-frame clones alone and is incomplete. The sample has roughly 2.1 million clones, approximately 94% seen once; the top ten hold 1.5% to 2%. Sequencing input: naive CD8+ T cells from PBMCs. These receptors originate from a man in his late teens or twenties in good health. Some clones in this sample may be carry-over from other donors' samples. The CDR3 runs from the conserved cysteine through the conserved F or W.

TRBV28	TRBJ2-7	CASNMDRGLEQYF
TRBV18	TRBJ2-7	CASSLDRTGYYEQYF
TRBV6-5	TRBJ2-7	CASRSEGVYEQYF
TRBV9	TRBJ2-7	CASSVDGAPAYEQYF
TRBV27	TRBJ2-7	CASSFGRTSYEQYF
TRBV9	TRBJ2-2	CASSYATTGELFF
TRBV7-2	TRBJ2-1	CASVAGGNEQFF
TRBV5-6	TRBJ2-5	CASSLGDRRQETQYF
TRBV28	TRBJ2-7	CASRWTSGSYEQYF
TRBV6-1	TRBJ1-5	CASSGPGGAVFGRNQPQHF
TRBV12-5	TRBJ2-1	CASGTGSSYNEQFF
TRBV27	TRBJ1-2	CAIGGTNYGYTF
TRBV15	TRBJ1-5	CATSRDRDNQPQHF
TRBV7-3	TRBJ2-2	CASSVGGPTGELFF
TRBV5-8	TRBJ2-6	CASSWAGPSSGANVLTF
TRBV7-8	TRBJ2-7	CASSVGQGYSDEQYF